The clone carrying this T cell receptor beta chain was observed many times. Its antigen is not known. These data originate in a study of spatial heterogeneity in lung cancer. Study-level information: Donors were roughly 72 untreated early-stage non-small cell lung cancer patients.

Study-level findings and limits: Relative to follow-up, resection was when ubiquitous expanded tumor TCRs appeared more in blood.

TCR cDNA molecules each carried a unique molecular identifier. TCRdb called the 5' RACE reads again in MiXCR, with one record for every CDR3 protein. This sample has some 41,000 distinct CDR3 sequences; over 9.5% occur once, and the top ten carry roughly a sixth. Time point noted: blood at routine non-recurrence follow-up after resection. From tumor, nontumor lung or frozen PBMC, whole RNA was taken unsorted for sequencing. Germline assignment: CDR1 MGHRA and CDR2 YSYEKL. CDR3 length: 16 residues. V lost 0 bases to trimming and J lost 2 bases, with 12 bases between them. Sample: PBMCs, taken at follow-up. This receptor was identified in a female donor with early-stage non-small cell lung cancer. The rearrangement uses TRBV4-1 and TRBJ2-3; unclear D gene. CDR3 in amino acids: CASSQDHGVYTDTQYF. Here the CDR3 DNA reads TGCGCCAGCAGCCAAGATCATGGGGTGTACACAGATACGCAGTATTTT.